The T cell receptor (beta chain) described here comes from a study of blood T cell repertoires in COVID-19. Study summary: Italy, Spain and the United States were the sources of the convalescent and acute COVID-19 samples.

The CDR3 totals 12 residues. Deletions cut 8 bases from V and 5 bases from J, with 9 bases between. The germline V gene encodes CDR1 SGHDN and CDR2 FVKESK. Sequencing was performed with immunoSEQ multiplex PCR; in TCRdb, only in-frame clones are kept and a portion is missing. The table shows some 170,000 clones, with about 90% occurring only once. The sequenced material came from PBMCs or T cells enriched from blood (not recorded which). The sequence derives from a human donor with acute COVID-19. The donor label of this sample is uncertain. The chain combines TRBV14 with TRBJ1-4; perhaps TRBD1 as D (6 bases). CDR3 nucleotide sequence: TGTGCCAGCGGGGGCAGAAATGAAAAACTGTTTTTT. Translation gives CASGGRNEKLFF.